The source of this T cell receptor (beta chain) is a study of T cells in Graves' hyperthyroidism and ophthalmopathy. This clonotype was recorded many times. Using RNA transcripts as the source, TCR beta CDR3 regions were amplified. The HTBI primer set served for first-round RT-PCR of the TCR CDR3. TCRdb reprocessed the multiplex PCR reads with MiXCR, giving one entry per CDR3 protein. The sample records 500,000 to 600,000 distinct CDR3 sequences, 16% being singletons. Sequenced: blood. The source is a woman aged 18-35 years with Graves' hyperthyroidism.

CDR3 sequence (DNA): TGTGCCAGCAGTCACGACAGGGGAGTCGGTCAGCCCCAGCATTTT. This translates into CASSHDRGVGQPQHF. The chain carries TRBV28 and TRBJ1-5; the match to TRBD1 covers 8 bases. Unmatched junction bases numbered 9, after V lost 5 bases and J lost 6 bases. CDR3 length: 15 residues. Germline V gene data show CDR1 as MDHEN and CDR2 as SYDVKM.